This TCR beta chain was obtained from a study of naive and memory T cell subsets. This clonotype appeared a few times. The antigen remains undetermined. Two oligonucleotides, mixed equimolar, formed the beta constant-region primer covering TRBC1 and TRBC2. Four rounds of PCR amplified the ligated cDNA using nested alpha and beta constant-region primers plus SP2. TCRdb independently ran MiXCR on the UMI-ligation and nested PCR reads; one entry per CDR3 protein. The profile covers tens of thousands of distinct CDR3 sequences, with more than 6.5% appearing a single time and about 1.6% taken by the ten largest. Germline assignment: CDR1 GTSNPN and CDR2 SVGIG (reference sequence). V dropped 3 bases and J dropped 3; count of bases not matched to a gene: 1. The CDR3 has 14 residues. Broader study findings: In CD4 and CD8 cells, diversity dropped from naive through EMRA.

This chain joins TRBV30 and TRBJ2-1; 11 bases fit TRBD2. This clonotype originated in a human donor in good health. Sequenced sample: central memory CD4+ T cells from blood. The chain's CDR3 is CAWRTSGSYNEQFF. Here the CDR3 DNA reads TGTGCCTGGAGAACTAGCGGGAGCTACAATGAGCAGTTCTTC.